A single sample is the source of the 15 T cell receptor beta chains below, sequenced in a study of shared clonotypes between healthy human individuals. Sequencing was performed with immunoSEQ multiplex PCR; in TCRdb, only in-frame clones are kept and a portion is missing. The sample lists 1,500,000 or so clones, approximately 98.5% occurring once. Sequenced: naive CD4+ T cells sorted from blood. Indicated subset: CD45RA+ positively selected. The receptors were sampled from a man under 40 in good health.

The V call is TRBV6-1, the J call TRBJ2-7, with D tentatively TRBD1 or TRBD2 (5 bases each). The length of the CDR3 is 13 residues. Germline lookup yields CDR1 MNHNS and CDR2 SASEGT. The V gene lost 4 bases and the J gene lost 4 bases, with 11 bases spanning the gap. For the CDR3, the DNA is TGTGCCAGCAGTGTGGGACCGAAGTACGAGCAGTACTTC. Translated: CASSVGPKYEQYF.

This rearrangement joins TRBV18 to TRBJ2-3; TRBD1 matches 8 bases. V lost 6 bases and J lost 3; bases outside the gene matches: 8. Germline V gene lookup returns CDR1 KGHSH and CDR2 LQKENI. This CDR3 is built from 15 residues. The CDR3 DNA follows: TGTGCCAGCTCCCTTGACAGGGGAAGTACAGATACGCAGTATTTT. Translation: CASSLDRGSTDTQYF.

The V and J genes are TRBV7-9 and TRBJ2-1; no firm D call. The CDR3 has 14 residues. Germline values: CDR1 SEHNR, CDR2 FQNEAQ (reference sequence). Trimming removed 0 bases at V and 7 bases at J, with 10 bases between. The CDR3 DNA reads as TGTGCCAGCAGCTTAGCGGGGTCTAGAAATGAGCAGTTCTTC. Translated: CASSLAGSRNEQFF.

On this clone itself: The final CDR3 position lacks the conserved phenylalanine or tryptophan, pointing to a likely read error. Because the CDR3's place on the DNA is in doubt, the DNA is left out and the CDR3 is given as listed by TCRdb. The chain combines TRBV5-4 with TRBJ2-7; TRBD2, the D gene given by the table, was not confirmed from the DNA. CDR1 and CDR2 from the germline V gene are SGHNT and YYREEE (reference sequence). With termini counted, the CDR3 has 11 amino acids. Here the CDR3 reads CASSSGGGSIL.

This chain links TRBV6-1 with TRBJ1-1, with 9 positions matching TRBD1. Germline lookup yields CDR1 MNHNS and CDR2 SASEGT. Trimming at V came to 1 base and at J to 4 bases, leaving 4 bases not matched to a gene. The CDR3 covers 15 residues. CDR3 sequence (DNA): TGTGCCAGCAGTGAAGTAGGACAGGGGCCCACTGAAGCTTTCTTT. Protein: CASSEVGQGPTEAFF.

This chain joins TRBV5-4 and TRBJ2-2; D gene uncertain. The CDR3 runs to 15 residues. Germline V gene lookup returns CDR1 SGHNT and CDR2 YYREEE (reference sequence). V was trimmed by 4 bases and J by 0 bases, leaving 10 bases between them. CDR3 loop: CASSENHPNTGELFF. CDR3 nucleotides: TGTGCCAGCAGCGAAAATCACCCGAACACCGGGGAGCTGTTTTTT. Using reference TRBV5-4 and TRBJ2-2 for the parts outside the CDR3, the full variable domain is ETGVTQSPTHLIKTRGQQVTLRCSSQSGHNTVSWYQQALGQGPQFIFQYYREEENGRGNFPPRFSGLQFPNYSSELNVNALELDDSALYLCASSENHPNTGELFFGEGSRLTVL.

The chain is built from TRBV28 and TRBJ2-7; 9 bases match TRBD2. Germline loops: CDR1 MDHEN, CDR2 SYDVKM. The ends lost 6 bases at V and 0 bases at J; junction bases unmatched: 9. The length of the CDR3 is 16 residues. For the CDR3, the DNA is TGTGCCAGCAGCCCAGCGGGAGCGGGGGGCTCCTACGAGCAGTACTTC. Translating gives CASSPAGAGGSYEQYF.

The genes are TRBV10-3 and TRBJ2-7; D is ambiguous. The CDR3 loop spans 14 amino acids. Trimming took 3 bases from V and 3 from J, leaving 12 bases between them. Germline loops: CDR1 ENHRY, CDR2 SYGVKD. The CDR3 region is CAISEGPAVYEQYF. The DNA for the CDR3 is TGTGCCATCAGTGAAGGCCCCGCGGTCTACGAGCAGTACTTC.

V gene TRBV2 combines with J gene TRBJ1-1; D not certain. The germline V gene encodes CDR1 SNHLY and CDR2 FYNNEI. This CDR3 is 14 amino acids long. The V end was cut by 7 bases, the J end by 1 base, with 13 bases between. The CDR3 nucleotides are TGTGCCAGCAAGAAGTTTCGGGCGAACACTGAAGCTTTCTTT. This gives the protein CASKKFRANTEAFF.

A note on this clone: One end of the junction varies from germline; a read error may be responsible. The chain carries TRBV6-5 and TRBJ2-5; 10 bases map to TRBD2. The CDR3 is made up of 13 amino acids. In germline, CDR1 is MNHEY, CDR2 SVGAGI. This CDR3 is CASSNPGTSDINF. CDR3 in DNA: TGTGCCAGCAGTAACCCCGGGACTAGCGATATTAACTTC.

This chain uses TRBV11-2 with TRBJ2-1; 9 bases line up with TRBD2. The CDR3 has 14 residues. Per the germline V gene, CDR1 is SGHAT and CDR2 is FQNNGV. Trimming took 3 bases from V and 7 from J; bases not matched to a gene: 4. The CDR3 spells CASSFSGSGNEQFF. The CDR3 nucleotides are TGTGCCAGCAGCTTTAGCGGGAGTGGGAATGAGCAGTTCTTC.

The chain couples TRBV5-1 to TRBJ2-1; D is possibly TRBD1 (5 bases). The ends were cut back, 3 bases at V and 10 bases at J, with 20 bases in the middle. The CDR3 consists of 15 residues. Germline V gene sequence: CDR1 SGHRS, CDR2 YFSETQ. The DNA of the CDR3 is TGCGCCAGCAGCTCCCAAATGGGGCTCGGGTCGGAGCAGTTCTTC. Its translation: CASSSQMGLGSEQFF.

The chain carries TRBV10-3 and TRBJ2-2; TRBD2 matches 9 bases. From germline, CDR1 is ENHRY and CDR2 SYGVKD. This CDR3 has 13 residues. The V gene end was trimmed by 10 bases and the J gene end by 6 bases; junction bases not matched to a gene: 6. CDR3 amino acids: CATGEREAGELFF. The CDR3 region has the DNA TGTGCCACCGGAGAGCGGGAGGCCGGGGAGCTGTTTTTT.

The rearrangement uses TRBV7-9 and TRBJ2-7; D ambiguous. V lost 5 bases, J lost 7 bases, and 12 bases lay in between. Germline values: CDR1 SEHNR, CDR2 FQNEAQ (reference sequence). This CDR3 spans 12 amino acids. In DNA form, the CDR3 reads TGTGCCAGCAGCCCCTCCGTGGGGGAGCAGTACTTC. It codes for CASSPSVGEQYF.

The chain is built from TRBV7-9 and TRBJ2-7; no clear D gene. Trimming pared 5 bases from V and 7 bases from J, leaving 6 bases between. The CDR3 has 10 amino acids. Germline loops: CDR1 SEHNR, CDR2 FQNEAQ (reference sequence). The chain's CDR3 is CASSGGEQYF. CDR3 nucleotide sequence: TGTGCCAGCAGCGGCGGAGAGCAGTACTTC. The full variable domain, its missing parts supplied by reference TRBV7-9 and TRBJ2-7, is DTGVSQNPRHKITKRGQNVTFRCDPISEHNRLYWYRQTLGQGPEFLTYFQNEAQLEKSRLLSDRFSAERPKGSFSTLEIQRTEQGDSAMYLCASSGGEQYFGPGTRLTVT.